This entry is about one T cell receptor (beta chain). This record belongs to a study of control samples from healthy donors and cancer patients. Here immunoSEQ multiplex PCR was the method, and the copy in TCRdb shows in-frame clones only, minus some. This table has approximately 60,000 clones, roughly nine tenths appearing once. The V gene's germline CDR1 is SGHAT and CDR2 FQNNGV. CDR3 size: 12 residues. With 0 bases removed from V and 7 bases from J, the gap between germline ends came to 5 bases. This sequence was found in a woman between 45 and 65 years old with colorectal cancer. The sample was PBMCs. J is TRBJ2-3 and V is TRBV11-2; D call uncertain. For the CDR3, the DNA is TGTGCCAGCAGCTTAGAGCACTATACGCAGTATTTT. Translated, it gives CASSLEHYTQYF.